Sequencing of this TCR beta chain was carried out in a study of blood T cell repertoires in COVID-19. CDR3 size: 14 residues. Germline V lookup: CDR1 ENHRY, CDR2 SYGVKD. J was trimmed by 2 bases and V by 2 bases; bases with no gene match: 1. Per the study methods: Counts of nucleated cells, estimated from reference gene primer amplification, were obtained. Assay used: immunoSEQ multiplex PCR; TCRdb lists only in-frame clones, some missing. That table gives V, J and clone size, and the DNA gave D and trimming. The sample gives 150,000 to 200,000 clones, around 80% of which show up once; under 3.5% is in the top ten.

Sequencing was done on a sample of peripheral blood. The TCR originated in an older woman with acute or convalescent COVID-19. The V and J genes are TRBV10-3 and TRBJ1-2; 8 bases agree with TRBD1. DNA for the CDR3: TGTGCCATCAGTGAGCCAGGGGGCAACTATGGCTACACCTTC. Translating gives CAISEPGGNYGYTF.